These 10 T cell receptor beta chains originate from one sample sequenced in a study of response to subunit inactivated influenza vaccine. One entry per CDR3 protein, called by TCRdb with MiXCR from the RT-PCR reads. This sample has some 480,000 distinct CDR3 sequences, with 10% to 11% found just once. Here the sequenced sample was PBMCs from blood, taken roughly 45 days after vaccination. These receptor sequences come from a man aged 50-59 years who received an inactivated influenza vaccine.

This clonotype has only a few counts. The V call is TRBV27, the J call TRBJ1-2; possible D gene TRBD1, 5 bases. The V end lost 5 bases, the J end lost 4 bases, and 11 bases lay between the germline ends. This CDR3 is 13 amino acids long. CDR1 and CDR2 (germline): MNHEY, SMNVEV (reference sequence). The chain's CDR3 is CASSTGTAYGYTF. The CDR3 bases are TGTGCCAGCAGTACCGGGACCGCCTATGGCTACACCTTC.

This clonotype was seen ten or more times. The chain joins TRBV4-1 to TRBJ2-5; 9 bases are a match to TRBD2. This CDR3 is 14 amino acids long. Germline V CDR1 and CDR2: MGHRA, YSYEKL. V was pared by 1 base and J by 3 bases, with 0 bases of the junction left unmatched. This CDR3 reads CASSQGLAEETQYF. CDR3 bases: TGCGCCAGCAGCCAAGGACTAGCGGAAGAGACCCAGTACTTC.

The chain carries TRBV12-3 or TRBV12-4 and TRBJ1-4; TRBD1 might be the D (6 bases). The V gene lost 5 bases and the J gene lost 7 bases, with 17 bases spanning the gap. There are 15 residues in the CDR3. The CDR3 nucleotides read TGTGCCAGCAGTGGGATTGGGGGGGCCGGTGAAAAACTGTTTTTT. Translating it yields CASSGIGGAGEKLFF.

The V and J genes are TRBV6-2 or TRBV6-3 and TRBJ1-1; 9 nucleotides align to TRBD1. V was clipped by 2 bases and J by 5 bases; unmatched bases: 9. CDR3 length: 16 residues. CDR1 is MNHEY, CDR2 SVGEGT, per germline. The CDR3 coding sequence is TGTGCCAGCAGTTACAAACAGGGGGCTAGGTGGACTGAAGCTTTCTTT. It encodes CASSYKQGARWTEAFF.

The table lists this clonotype with many counts. This chain uses TRBV5-1 with TRBJ1-1; TRBD1 aligns across 7 bases. The junction had 8 bases not matched to a gene; V was cut back by 2 bases and J by 4 bases. CDR1 and CDR2 (germline): SGHRS, YFSETQ. The CDR3 has 15 amino acids. The CDR3 DNA is TGCGCCAGCAGCTTAACGGACAGGCGGGGCACTGAAGCTTTCTTT. This codes for CASSLTDRRGTEAFF.

This clonotype has only a few counts. The rearrangement joins TRBV6-5 to TRBJ2-5, with TRBD1 as a possible D gene (5 bases). The germline gives CDR1 MNHEY, CDR2 SVGAGI. The CDR3 consists of 12 residues. V was trimmed by 7 bases and J by 2 bases, leaving 8 bases between them. CDR3 in amino acids: CASKGVQETQYF. As DNA, the CDR3 is TGTGCCAGCAAAGGGGTTCAAGAGACCCAGTACTTC.

This clonotype was counted only a few times. The chain uses TRBV18 and TRBJ2-1; 11 bases map to TRBD2. The V gene end was trimmed by 4 bases and the J gene end by 8 bases; junction bases not matched to a gene: 7. This CDR3 region has 15 residues. CDR1 and CDR2 (germline): KGHSH, LQKENI. CDR3 loop: CASSLTSGRRYEQFF. CDR3 nucleotide sequence: TGTGCCAGCTCACTTACTAGCGGGAGAAGGTATGAGCAGTTCTTC.

This chain joins TRBV29-1 and TRBJ2-5, with 11 nucleotides matching TRBD2. Looked up from germline, CDR1 is SQVTM and CDR2 is ANQGSEA. This CDR3 contains 14 residues. Trimming cost V 6 bases and J 8 bases; bases outside gene matches: 11. CDR3 DNA sequence: TGCAGCGTCTCTTACCGTAGCGGGGGGGAAACCCAGTACTTC. As protein: CSVSYRSGGETQYF.

The table lists this clonotype with many counts. The chain carries TRBV29-1 and TRBJ1-4; D is unclear. Looked up from germline, CDR1 is SQVTM and CDR2 is ANQGSEA. V gave up 6 bases and J gave up 1 base, with 9 bases separating them. The CDR3 contains 13 residues. The CDR3 nucleotides are TGCAGCGTAGCAAGCAGAACTAATGAAAAACTGTTTTTT. It yields the protein CSVASRTNEKLFF.

This clonotype was found many times. The gene calls are TRBV12-3 or TRBV12-4 and TRBJ1-5; D is unresolved. The V end was cut by 3 bases, the J end by 5 bases, with 8 bases between. CDR3 length: 13 amino acids. The CDR3 sequence is CASSFDEYQPQHF. DNA for the CDR3: TGTGCCAGCAGTTTTGATGAGTATCAGCCCCAGCATTTT.